This T cell receptor (beta chain) was sequenced for a study of T cell responses to AZD1222 COVID-19 vaccine. Overall study results and limits: Clonal diversity may have been underestimated in mostly white British donors. Regions 160-218 and 743-854 dominated among vaccine-associated CD4 TCRs spanning spike. Two AZD1222 administrations were followed by greater Spike-specific TCR breadth and depth. Repertoire samples came only from after the peak T cell response.

A word on this clone: The antigen remains unidentified.

This table comes from immunoSEQ multiplex PCR, and its TCRdb copy is limited to in-frame clones, with some not included. The sample yields 150,000 to 200,000 clones, around 90% seen once. The CDR3 length is 15 residues. With V trimmed by 4 bases and J by 5 bases, 6 bases remained unmatched. CDR1 is LGHDT and CDR2 is YNNKEL in the germline V gene (reference sequence). This chain connects TRBV3-1 (or the pseudogene TRBV3-2) to TRBJ1-1; 11 positions agree with TRBD1. Sample: peripheral blood, taken 28 days after the second AZD1222 dose. The clonotype comes from an adult who received the AZD1222 COVID-19 vaccine. Here the CDR3 DNA reads TGTGCCAGCAGCCCCGGACAGGGGGCTGGTACTGAAGCTTTCTTT. Translating gives CASSPGQGAGTEAFF.